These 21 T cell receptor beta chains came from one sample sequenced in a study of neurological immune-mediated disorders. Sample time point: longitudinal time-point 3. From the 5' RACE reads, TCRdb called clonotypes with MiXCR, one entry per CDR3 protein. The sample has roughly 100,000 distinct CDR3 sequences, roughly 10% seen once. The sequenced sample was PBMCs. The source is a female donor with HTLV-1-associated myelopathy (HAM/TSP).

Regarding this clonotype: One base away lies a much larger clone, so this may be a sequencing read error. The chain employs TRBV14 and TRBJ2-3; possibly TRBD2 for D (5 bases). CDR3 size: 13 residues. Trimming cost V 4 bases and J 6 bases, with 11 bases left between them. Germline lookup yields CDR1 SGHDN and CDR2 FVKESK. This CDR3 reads CASSPAGLDTQYF. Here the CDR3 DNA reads TGTGCCAGCAGCCCGGCGGGCTTGGATACGCAGTATTTT.

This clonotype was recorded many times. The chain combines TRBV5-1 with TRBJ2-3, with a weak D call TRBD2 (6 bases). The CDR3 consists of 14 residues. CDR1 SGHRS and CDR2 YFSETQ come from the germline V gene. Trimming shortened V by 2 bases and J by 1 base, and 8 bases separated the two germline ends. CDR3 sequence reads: CASSFGGGTDTQYF. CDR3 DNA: TGCGCCAGCAGCTTCGGCGGGGGCACAGATACGCAGTATTTT.

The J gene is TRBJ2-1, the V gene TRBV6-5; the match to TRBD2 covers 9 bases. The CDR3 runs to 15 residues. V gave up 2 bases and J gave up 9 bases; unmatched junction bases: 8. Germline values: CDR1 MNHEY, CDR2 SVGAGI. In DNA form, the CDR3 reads TGTGCCAGCAGTTACGTGACAGGGCGGGGGGGTGAGCAGTTCTTC. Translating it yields CASSYVTGRGGEQFF.

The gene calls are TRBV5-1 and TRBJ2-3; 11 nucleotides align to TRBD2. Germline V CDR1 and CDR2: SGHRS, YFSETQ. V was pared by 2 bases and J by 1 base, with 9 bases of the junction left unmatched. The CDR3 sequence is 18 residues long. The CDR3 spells CASSFGLAGGTGTDTQYF. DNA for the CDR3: TGCGCCAGCAGCTTCGGTCTAGCGGGGGGCACTGGCACAGATACGCAGTATTTT.

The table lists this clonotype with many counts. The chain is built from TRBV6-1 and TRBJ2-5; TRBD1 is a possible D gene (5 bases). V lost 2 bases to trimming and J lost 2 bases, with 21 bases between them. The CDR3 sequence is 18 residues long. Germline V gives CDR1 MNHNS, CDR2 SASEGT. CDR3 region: CASSEWGSSRSRQETQYF. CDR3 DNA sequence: TGTGCCAGCAGTGAATGGGGCAGCTCCCGCTCCCGGCAAGAGACCCAGTACTTC.

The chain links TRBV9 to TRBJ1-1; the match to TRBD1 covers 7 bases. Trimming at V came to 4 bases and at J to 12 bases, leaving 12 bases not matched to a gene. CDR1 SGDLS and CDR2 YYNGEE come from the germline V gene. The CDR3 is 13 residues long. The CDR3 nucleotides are TGTGCCAGCAGCCCTCGACTGACAGGGTTGACTTTCTTT. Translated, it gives CASSPRLTGLTFF.

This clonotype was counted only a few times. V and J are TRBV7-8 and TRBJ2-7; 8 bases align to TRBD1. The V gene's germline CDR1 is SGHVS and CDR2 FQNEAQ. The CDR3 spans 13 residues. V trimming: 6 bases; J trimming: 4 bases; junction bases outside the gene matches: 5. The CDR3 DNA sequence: TGTGCCAGCAGAGGGCAGGGGGCTTACGAGCAGTACTTC. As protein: CASRGQGAYEQYF.

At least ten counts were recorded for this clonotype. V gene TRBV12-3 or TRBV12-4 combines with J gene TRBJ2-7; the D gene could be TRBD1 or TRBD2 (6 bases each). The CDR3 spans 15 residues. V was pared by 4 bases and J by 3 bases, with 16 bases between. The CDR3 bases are TGTGCCAGCAGTTCCGCCGGGGGCAGTTTCTACGAGCAGTACTTC. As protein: CASSSAGGSFYEQYF.

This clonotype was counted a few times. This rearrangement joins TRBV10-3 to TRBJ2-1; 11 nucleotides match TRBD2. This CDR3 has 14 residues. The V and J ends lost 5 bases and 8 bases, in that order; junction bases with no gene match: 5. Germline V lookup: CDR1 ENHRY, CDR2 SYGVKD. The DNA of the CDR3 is TGTGCCATCAGTTTAGCGGGGGGGCACGATGAGCAGTTCTTC. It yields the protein CAISLAGGHDEQFF.

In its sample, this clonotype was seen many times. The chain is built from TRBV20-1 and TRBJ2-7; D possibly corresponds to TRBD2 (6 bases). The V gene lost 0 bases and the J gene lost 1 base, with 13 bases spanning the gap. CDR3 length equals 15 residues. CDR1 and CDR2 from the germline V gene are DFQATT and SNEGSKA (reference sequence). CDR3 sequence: CSAREGGAGSYEQYF. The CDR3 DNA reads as TGCAGTGCTAGAGAAGGCGGGGCAGGTTCCTACGAGCAGTACTTC.

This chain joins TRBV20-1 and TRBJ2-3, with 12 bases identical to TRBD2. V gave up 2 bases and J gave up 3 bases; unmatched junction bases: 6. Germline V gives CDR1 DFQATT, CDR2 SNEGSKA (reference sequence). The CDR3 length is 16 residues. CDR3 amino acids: CSARRASGGATDTQYF. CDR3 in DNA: TGCAGTGCTAGAAGGGCTAGCGGGGGGGCTACAGATACGCAGTATTTT.

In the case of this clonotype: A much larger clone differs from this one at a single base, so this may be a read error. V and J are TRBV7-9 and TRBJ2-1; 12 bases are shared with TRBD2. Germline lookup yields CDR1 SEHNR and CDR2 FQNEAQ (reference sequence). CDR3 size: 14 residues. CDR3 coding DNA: TGTTCCAGCAGCCTAGCGGGGGGGCCGGGTGAGCAGTTCTTC. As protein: CSSSLAGGPGEQFF.

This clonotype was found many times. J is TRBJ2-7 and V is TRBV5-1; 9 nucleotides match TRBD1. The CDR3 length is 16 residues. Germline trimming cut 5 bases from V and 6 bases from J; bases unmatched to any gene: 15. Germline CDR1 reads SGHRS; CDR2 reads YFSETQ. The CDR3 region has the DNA TGCGCCAGCAGAGACAGCGAGACAGGGGGAGCGTCCGAGCAGTACTTC. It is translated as CASRDSETGGASEQYF.

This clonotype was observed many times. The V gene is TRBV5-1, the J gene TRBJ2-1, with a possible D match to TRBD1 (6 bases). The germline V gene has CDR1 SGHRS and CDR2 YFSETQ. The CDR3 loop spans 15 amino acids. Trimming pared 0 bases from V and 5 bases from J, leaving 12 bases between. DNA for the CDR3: TGCGCCAGCAGCTTGGGTACAGGGAGTAACAATGAGCAGTTCTTC. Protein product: CASSLGTGSNNEQFF. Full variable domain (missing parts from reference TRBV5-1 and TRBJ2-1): KAGVTQTPRYLIKTRGQQVTLSCSPISGHRSVSWYQQTPGQGLQFLFEYFSETQRNKGNFPGRFSGRQFSNSRSEMNVSTLELGDSALYLCASSLGTGSNNEQFFGPGTRLTVL.

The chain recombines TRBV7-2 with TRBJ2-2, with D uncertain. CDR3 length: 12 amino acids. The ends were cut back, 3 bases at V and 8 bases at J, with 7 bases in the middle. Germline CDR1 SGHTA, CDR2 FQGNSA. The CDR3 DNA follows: TGTGCCAGCAGCTTCTCCATAGGGGAGCTGTTTTTT. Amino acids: CASSFSIGELFF.

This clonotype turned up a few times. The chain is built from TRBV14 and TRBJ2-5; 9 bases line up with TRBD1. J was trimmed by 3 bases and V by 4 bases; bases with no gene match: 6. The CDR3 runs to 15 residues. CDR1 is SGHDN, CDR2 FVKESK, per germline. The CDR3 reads CASSRGRDREETQYF. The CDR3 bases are TGTGCCAGCAGCCGCGGTCGGGACAGGGAAGAGACCCAGTACTTC.

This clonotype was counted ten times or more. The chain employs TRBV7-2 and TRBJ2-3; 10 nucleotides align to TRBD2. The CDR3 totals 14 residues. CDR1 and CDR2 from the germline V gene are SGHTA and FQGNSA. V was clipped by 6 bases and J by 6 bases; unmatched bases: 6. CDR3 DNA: TGTGCCAGCAGGCCCGGGACTAGCGCGGATACGCAGTATTTT. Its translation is CASRPGTSADTQYF.

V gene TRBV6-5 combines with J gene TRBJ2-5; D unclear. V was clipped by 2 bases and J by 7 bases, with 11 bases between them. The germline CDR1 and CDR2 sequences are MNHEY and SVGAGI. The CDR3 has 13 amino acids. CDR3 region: CASSYRWQSTQYF. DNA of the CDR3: TGTGCCAGCAGTTACAGGTGGCAATCGACCCAGTACTTC.

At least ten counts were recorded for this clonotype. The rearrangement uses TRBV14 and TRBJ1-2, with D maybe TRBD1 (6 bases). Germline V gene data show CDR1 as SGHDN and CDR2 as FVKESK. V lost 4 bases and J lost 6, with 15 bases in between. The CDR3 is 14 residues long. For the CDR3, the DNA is TGTGCCAGCAGCCCGGGAGGGGGGGCACATGGCTACACCTTC. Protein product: CASSPGGGAHGYTF.

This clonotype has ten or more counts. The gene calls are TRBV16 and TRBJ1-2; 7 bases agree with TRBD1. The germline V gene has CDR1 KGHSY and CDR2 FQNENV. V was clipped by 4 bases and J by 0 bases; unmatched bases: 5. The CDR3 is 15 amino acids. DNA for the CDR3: TGTGCCAGCAGCCCCACCGGGACAGCTAACTATGGCTACACCTTC. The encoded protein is CASSPTGTANYGYTF.

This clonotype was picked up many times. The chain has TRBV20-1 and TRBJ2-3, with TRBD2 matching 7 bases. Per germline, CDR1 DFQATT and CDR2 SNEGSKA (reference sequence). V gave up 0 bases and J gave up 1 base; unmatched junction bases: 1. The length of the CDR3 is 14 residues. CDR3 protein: CSARDAGGTDTQYF. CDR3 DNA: TGCAGTGCTAGAGACGCGGGGGGCACAGATACGCAGTATTTT.